Below, one TCR beta chain is given with its context. Antigen specificity is unknown. Any gene name here is a mouse gene name. The record originates from a study of tissue T cells after allogeneic stem cell transplantation. Study observations and caveats: Blood and spleen captured only part of the tissue TCR repertoire. TCR repertoires tracked anatomic similarity, regardless of disease or transplant status. Few T cell clones were shared across patients, but motif clusters showed tissue-specific shared signatures.

Time point given: mouse harvest day 14 after allogeneic transplant. Each mouse received 10^7 T-cell-depleted marrow cells plus 10^6 splenic CD5+ T cells by tail vein. Tissues came from B6→BALB/c major-mismatch GVHD mice at day 7 or 14. Produced via immunoSEQ multiplex PCR; TCRdb's table is partial and in-frame only. The data hold 5,000 to 6,000 clones, with 48% observed a single time. The clonotype comes from a female BALB/c mouse given C57BL/6 T cells with graft-versus-host disease after an allogeneic hematopoietic cell transplant. Material for sequencing was gut tissue.

The CDR3 loop reads CASSLKGGAETLYF. The covered CDR3 bases are TGTGCCAGCTCTCTCAAGGGGGGTGCAGAAACGCTGTAT. This sequence joins TRBV12-1 and TRBJ2-3; maybe TRBD1 (6 bases). The read finishes 1 residue shy of the CDR3 end, and the germline J gene is used to complete it. Trimming stripped 0 bases from V and 1 base from J, with 7 bases between. The CDR3 contains 14 residues. The germline gives CDR1 SGHSN, CDR2 HYEKVE.